The clone carrying this T cell receptor (beta chain) is labeled as large. Within the sample, other DNA sequences also encode this same CDR3. The trim removed 3 bases at V and 7 bases at J, leaving 5 bases unmatched. Germline loops: CDR1 MRHNA, CDR2 SNTAGT. The CDR3 is 15 residues long. These data originate in a study of technical replicates of blood from a few donors. Using immunoSEQ multiplex PCR, the repertoire was profiled, and TCRdb retains in-frame clones only, with some absent. The table lists approximately 10,000 clones, over 85% of them singletons. The rearrangement uses TRBV6-4 and TRBJ2-1; TRBD2 matches 11 bases. The receptor's source is a human donor in good health. Sequencing used PBMCs. DNA of the CDR3: TGTGCCAGCAGTGATTCAACTAGCGGGAGTAATGAGCAGTTCTTC. Translated: CASSDSTSGSNEQFF.